Presented here are 32 T cell receptor beta chains from one specimen sequenced in a study of T cell changes during pregnancy in multiple sclerosis. The assay was immunoSEQ multiplex PCR, and TCRdb's table has in-frame clones only and misses some. The data show about 84,000 clones, approximately 93% seen once. The specimen was peripheral blood, collected in the second trimester of pregnancy. All receptors derive from a female donor in good health, enrolled as a control in a pregnancy study.

The genes are TRBV6-5 and TRBJ1-1; D is possibly TRBD1 (5 bases). Germline loops: CDR1 MNHEY, CDR2 SVGAGI. The germline V and J ends were trimmed by 5 bases and 6 bases, with 13 bases remaining between them. The CDR3 runs to 13 residues. CDR3 sequence: CASSTPTEPEAFF. The CDR3 DNA reads as TGTGCCAGCAGTACCCCGACAGAACCTGAAGCTTTCTTT.

The table lists this clone with a count of one. The chain carries TRBV5-4 and TRBJ2-1, with D tentatively TRBD1 (6 bases). Germline values: CDR1 SGHNT, CDR2 YYREEE (reference sequence). V was shortened by 5 bases and J by 4 bases, with 16 bases between the two germline ends. The CDR3 loop spans 15 amino acids. The CDR3 nucleotides are TGTGCCAGCAGGCGGACAGAGGCCACTTACAATGAGCAGTTCTTC. This codes for CASRRTEATYNEQFF.

V usage is TRBV19 and J usage is TRBJ1-5; no reliable D call. From germline, CDR1 is LNHDA and CDR2 SQIVND (reference sequence). This CDR3 spans 15 amino acids. V dropped 3 bases and J dropped 1 base, with 10 bases sitting between them. The CDR3: CASSIEFHSNQPQHF. The DNA for the CDR3 is TGTGCCAGTAGTATTGAGTTTCACAGCAATCAGCCCCAGCATTTT.

This rearrangement joins TRBV28 to TRBJ2-7, with D unresolved. Trimming pared 8 bases from V and 3 bases from J, leaving 17 bases between. The CDR3 runs to 14 residues. Germline V gene sequence: CDR1 MDHEN, CDR2 SYDVKM. CDR3 nucleotides: TGTGCCAGCCGAACCGCGTCATCGCGCTACGAGCAGTACTTC. It specifies CASRTASSRYEQYF.

This rearrangement joins TRBV6-1 to TRBJ1-5; 7 bases fit TRBD1. Germline V lookup: CDR1 MNHNS, CDR2 SASEGT. V was clipped by 3 bases and J by 2 bases; unmatched bases: 4. The CDR3 has 15 amino acids. The CDR3 protein is CASSDQGDGNQPQHF. CDR3 nucleotide sequence: TGTGCCAGCAGTGACCAGGGGGACGGCAATCAGCCCCAGCATTTT.

The J gene is TRBJ2-5, the V gene TRBV28; 8 nucleotides align to TRBD1. Trimming took 3 bases from V and 5 from J; bases not matched to a gene: 5. This CDR3 is built from 14 residues. Germline V gives CDR1 MDHEN, CDR2 SYDVKM. CDR3 region: CASSFQGAGETQYF. The CDR3 DNA sequence: TGTGCCAGCAGTTTCCAGGGGGCAGGGGAGACCCAGTACTTC.

The rearrangement uses TRBV28 and TRBJ2-5; 14 bases are shared with TRBD2. CDR1 and CDR2 from the germline V gene are MDHEN and SYDVKM. The CDR3 has 17 amino acids. V was clipped by 3 bases and J by 3 bases; unmatched bases: 6. Written as DNA, the CDR3 is TGTGCCAGCAGTTTGTCCTTGGGACTAGCGGGAGAAGAGACCCAGTACTTC. The encoded protein is CASSLSLGLAGEETQYF.

The chain carries TRBV7-2 and TRBJ2-6, with D uncertain. The germline V gene has CDR1 SGHTA and CDR2 FQGNSA. This CDR3 has 14 residues. V shed 2 bases and J shed 2 bases, with 4 bases lying between them. CDR3 nucleotide sequence: TGTGCCAGCAGCTTATCGGCTGGGGCCAACGTCCTGACTTTC. Residues: CASSLSAGANVLTF.

The chain uses TRBV2 and TRBJ1-5; weak D call: TRBD1 (6 bases). CDR1 and CDR2 from the germline V gene are SNHLY and FYNNEI. The V gene lost 6 bases and the J gene lost 0 bases, with 15 bases spanning the gap. The CDR3 extends over 16 amino acids. CDR3 protein: CASRNDRSPSNQPQHF. Here the CDR3 DNA reads TGTGCCAGCAGAAATGACAGGTCACCTAGCAATCAGCCCCAGCATTTT.

The chain joins TRBV5-1 to TRBJ2-1; 10 bases line up with TRBD2. Trimming took 0 bases from V and 2 from J; bases not matched to a gene: 5. This CDR3 spans 17 amino acids. Per the germline V gene, CDR1 is SGHRS and CDR2 is YFSETQ. The CDR3 DNA sequence: TGCGCCAGCAGCTTGGGTCTAGCGGGAGCAACCTACAATGAGCAGTTCTTC. Its protein product is CASSLGLAGATYNEQFF. The entire variable domain, with the rest obtained from reference TRBV5-1 and TRBJ2-1, is as follows: KAGVTQTPRYLIKTRGQQVTLSCSPISGHRSVSWYQQTPGQGLQFLFEYFSETQRNKGNFPGRFSGRQFSNSRSEMNVSTLELGDSALYLCASSLGLAGATYNEQFFGPGTRLTVL.

The chain couples TRBV9 to TRBJ2-1; the match to TRBD2 covers 7 bases. CDR3 length: 16 amino acids. Germline lookup yields CDR1 SGDLS and CDR2 YYNGEE. V trimming: 5 bases; J trimming: 9 bases; junction bases outside the gene matches: 17. The CDR3 DNA follows: TGTGCCAGCAGTACTCTGGCGGGAGCGGCAATGGGTGAGCAGTTCTTC. This translates into CASSTLAGAAMGEQFF.

The chain has TRBV4-1 and TRBJ2-5, with TRBD1 as a possible D gene (5 bases). Per germline, CDR1 MGHRA and CDR2 YSYEKL. The V end lost 1 base, the J end lost 4 bases, and 10 bases lay between the germline ends. The CDR3 consists of 14 residues. Written as DNA, the CDR3 is TGCGCCAGCAGCCAAGGGCAGGGCGGAGAGACCCAGTACTTC. Translated, it gives CASSQGQGGETQYF.

The rearrangement joins TRBV6-4 to TRBJ1-1; D gene unclear. Per the germline V gene, CDR1 is MRHNA and CDR2 is SNTAGT. Trimming shortened V by 5 bases and J by 5 bases, and 9 bases separated the two germline ends. This CDR3 is 12 amino acids long. The CDR3: CASSQGGTEAFF. The CDR3 DNA reads as TGTGCCAGCAGTCAAGGCGGGACTGAAGCTTTCTTT.

This sequence joins TRBV18 and TRBJ2-7; D is undetermined. The CDR3 is made up of 11 amino acids. CDR1 and CDR2 (germline): KGHSH, LQKENI. The V and J ends lost 5 bases and 1 base respectively, with 3 bases between them. The CDR3 sequence: CASSSSYEQYF. The CDR3 nucleotides read TGTGCCAGCTCATCATCCTACGAGCAGTACTTC.

The chain couples TRBV28 to TRBJ2-7; TRBD2 might be the D (5 bases). V dropped 4 bases and J dropped 3 bases, with 22 bases sitting between them. The germline CDR1 and CDR2 sequences are MDHEN and SYDVKM. CDR3 length equals 17 residues. For the CDR3, the DNA is TGTGCCAGCAGTTCGTGGGGAGATTATGGCAGAAGCTACGAGCAGTACTTC. It codes for CASSSWGDYGRSYEQYF.

This chain joins TRBV18 and TRBJ2-2; 9 bases match TRBD1. CDR3 length equals 17 residues. V was pared by 5 bases and J by 4 bases, with 11 bases of the junction left unmatched. The germline V gene has CDR1 KGHSH and CDR2 LQKENI. The CDR3 DNA is TGTGCCAGCTCAATCCTTCGACAGGGGGAAAGCACCGGGGAGCTGTTTTTT. Amino acids: CASSILRQGESTGELFF.

The table lists this clone with a count of one. The gene calls are TRBV5-5 and TRBJ1-2; a possible D gene is TRBD1 (6 bases). CDR1 is SGHKS and CDR2 is YYEKEE in the germline V gene (reference sequence). V gave up 1 base and J gave up 7 bases, with 17 bases separating them. There are 15 residues in the CDR3. For the CDR3, the DNA is TGTGCCAGCAGCTTGTCCTCGACAGGTCCCGGTGGCTACACCTTC. Its protein is CASSLSSTGPGGYTF.

The chain uses TRBV6-6 and TRBJ1-1; D is unresolved. With 6 bases removed from V and 7 bases from J, the gap between germline ends came to 15 bases. Germline loops: CDR1 MNHNY, CDR2 SVGAGI (reference sequence). The CDR3 is 13 amino acids. The CDR3 reads CASSYEGLGEAFF. For the CDR3, the DNA is TGTGCCAGCAGCTACGAGGGCTTGGGTGAAGCTTTCTTT.

The chain links TRBV9 to TRBJ2-3, with TRBD1 matching 9 bases. CDR1 and CDR2 from the germline V gene are SGDLS and YYNGEE. V shed 4 bases, J shed 3 bases, and the junction held 12 bases outside the gene matches. This CDR3 has 17 residues. CDR3 bases: TGTGCCAGCAGCTTTAGGCAGGGACAGGGTGGTACAGATACGCAGTATTTT. Its translation is CASSFRQGQGGTDTQYF.

The chain is built from TRBV29-1 and TRBJ1-3; the match to TRBD1 covers 7 bases. The CDR3 consists of 14 residues. Looked up from germline, CDR1 is SQVTM and CDR2 is ANQGSEA. J lost 0 bases, V lost 7 bases, and 6 bases had no gene match. The CDR3 DNA is TGCAGCGCACTGACAGGGAGCTCTGGAAACACCATATATTTT. Protein sequence: CSALTGSSGNTIYF.

The chain is built from TRBV5-4 and TRBJ2-2, with a weak D call TRBD2 (6 bases). The CDR3 consists of 17 residues. CDR1 and CDR2 (germline): SGHNT, YYREEE (reference sequence). V was clipped by 4 bases and J by 0 bases, with 16 bases between them. The CDR3 region has the DNA TGTGCCAGCAGCCCCTTTGGGGCGGGAACGAACACCGGGGAGCTGTTTTTT. Its protein product is CASSPFGAGTNTGELFF.

This clone was counted a single time. This rearrangement joins TRBV5-1 to TRBJ2-7; D is undetermined. CDR3 length equals 13 residues. Germline loops: CDR1 SGHRS, CDR2 YFSETQ. V lost 0 bases and J lost 4, with 8 bases in between. DNA of the CDR3: TGCGCCAGCAGCTTGGGGGTCGGGTACGAGCAGTACTTC. This gives the protein CASSLGVGYEQYF.

Remarks on this clone: Within the sample, other DNA sequences also encode this same CDR3. The chain joins TRBV5-4 to TRBJ1-2, with D maybe TRBD1 (5 bases). V dropped 0 bases and J dropped 2 bases, with 5 bases sitting between them. Per germline, CDR1 SGHNT and CDR2 YYREEE (reference sequence). There are 13 residues in the CDR3. The CDR3 bases are TGTGCCAGCAGCTTGGACAGGAACTATGGCTACACCTTC. Protein product: CASSLDRNYGYTF.

J is TRBJ2-5 and V is TRBV9; maybe TRBD1 (6 bases). V was clipped by 0 bases and J by 4 bases, with 13 bases between them. The length of the CDR3 is 15 residues. Germline V gene sequence: CDR1 SGDLS, CDR2 YYNGEE. The CDR3: CASSVASLGAETQYF. The CDR3, as DNA: TGTGCCAGCAGCGTAGCATCGTTGGGGGCAGAGACCCAGTACTTC.

The chain couples TRBV28 to TRBJ2-3, with 13 bases aligning to TRBD2. The germline V gene has CDR1 MDHEN and CDR2 SYDVKM. The CDR3 sequence is 16 residues long. V was pared by 6 bases and J by 14 bases, with 17 bases of the junction left unmatched. The CDR3 is CASRGETSGRAFRMYF. CDR3 nucleotide sequence: TGTGCCAGCAGGGGGGAAACTAGCGGGAGGGCCTTCCGTATGTATTTT.

V usage is TRBV4-2 and J usage is TRBJ2-3, with D possibly matching TRBD1 (5 bases). The CDR3 is made up of 11 amino acids. Trimming left V 3 bases short and J 12 bases short, with 10 bases between. Germline CDR1 is LGHNA and CDR2 is YNFKEQ. The CDR3 bases are TGTGCCAGCAGCCAGAAAGGGGCCCAGTATTTT. Protein sequence: CASSQKGAQYF.

This clone was observed a single time. The chain uses TRBV4-1 and TRBJ1-4; D gene uncertain. The ends were cut back, 1 base at V and 3 bases at J, with 12 bases in the middle. This CDR3 has 16 residues. Germline CDR1 MGHRA, CDR2 YSYEKL. CDR3 protein: CASSQARAGPNEKLFF. The DNA of the CDR3 is TGCGCCAGCAGCCAAGCGAGGGCAGGACCTAATGAAAAACTGTTTTTT.

This clone appeared once. The rearrangement uses TRBV10-3 and TRBJ2-2; a possible D gene is TRBD1 (6 bases). V lost 3 bases to trimming and J lost 10 bases, with 9 bases between them. CDR1 is ENHRY and CDR2 is SYGVKD in the germline V gene. The CDR3 is 12 residues long. The CDR3 loop reads CAISDEGEELFF. The DNA for the CDR3 is TGTGCCATCAGTGATGAGGGGGAGGAGCTGTTTTTT.

The chain is built from TRBV21-1 and TRBJ1-1; no DNA check was done on the table's D call, TRBD1. TRBV21-1 is classified as a pseudogene. The CDR3 totals 18 residues. CDR3 nucleotide sequence: TGTGCCAGCAGCAAAGCTTCCCTTAGTGGGACAGAGAACACTGAAGCTTTCTTT. Translating it yields CASSKASLSGTENTEAFF.

The gene calls are TRBV21-1 and TRBJ1-5; the table's D gene call, TRBD1, was not cross checked with the DNA. TRBV21-1 is a listed pseudogene. The CDR3 has 20 amino acids. CDR3 in DNA: TGTGCCAGCAGCAAAAGGGCCCTTAAGACAGCAACCTATAGCAATCAGCCCCAGCATTTT. Its translation is CASSKRALKTATYSNQPQHF.

V usage is TRBV28 and J usage is TRBJ2-1; perhaps TRBD2 as D (6 bases). The CDR3 totals 12 residues. CDR1 is MDHEN and CDR2 is SYDVKM in the germline V gene. Trimming pared 4 bases from V and 9 bases from J, leaving 10 bases between. DNA of the CDR3: TGTGCCAGCAGTTCGGGGGTTGGTGAGCAGTTCTTC. Translation: CASSSGVGEQFF.

The rearrangement uses TRBV2 and TRBJ2-7; D gene uncertain. This CDR3 contains 12 residues. V lost 6 bases and J lost 4, with 10 bases in between. Germline assignment: CDR1 SNHLY and CDR2 FYNNEI. The CDR3 nucleotides read TGTGCCAGCAGCTTCCAGGCTTACGAGCAGTACTTC. Translating it yields CASSFQAYEQYF.